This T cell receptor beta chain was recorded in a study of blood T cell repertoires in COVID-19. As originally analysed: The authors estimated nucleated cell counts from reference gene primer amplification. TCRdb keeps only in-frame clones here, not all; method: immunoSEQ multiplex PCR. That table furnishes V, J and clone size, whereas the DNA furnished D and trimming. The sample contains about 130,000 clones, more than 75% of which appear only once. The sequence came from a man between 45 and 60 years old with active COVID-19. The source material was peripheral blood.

The CDR3 loop reads CASSTGASGGLTDTQYF. Written as DNA, the CDR3 is TGTGCCAGCTCCACCGGAGCTAGCGGGGGGCTCACAGATACGCAGTATTTT. The rearrangement links TRBV18 to TRBJ2-3, with TRBD2 identical over 11 bases. CDR1 and CDR2 from the germline V gene are KGHSH and LQKENI. J was trimmed by 2 bases and V by 6 bases; bases with no gene match: 10. The CDR3 is 17 residues long.